The 16 T cell receptor beta chains given below trace back to one sample, sequenced in a study of blood T cell repertoires in COVID-19. Only in-frame clones appear in the TCRdb table, and some are missing; sequencing was by immunoSEQ multiplex PCR. The sample records 200,000 to 250,000 clones, 83% being singletons. Sequenced sample: PBMCs or T cells enriched from blood (not recorded which). The receptors here all came from a woman aged 50 to 65 who had been exposed to COVID-19.

The V gene is TRBV9, the J gene TRBJ1-1, with D possibly TRBD1 on 6 matching bases. The length of the CDR3 is 15 residues. The germline V gene encodes CDR1 SGDLS and CDR2 YYNGEE. V was cut by 3 bases and J by 0 bases, with 12 bases left in between. Here the CDR3 DNA reads TGTGCCAGCAGCGCGGACAGTTATATGAACACTGAAGCTTTCTTT. Translated, it gives CASSADSYMNTEAFF.

The chain carries TRBV6-2 or TRBV6-3 and TRBJ2-1, with a possible D match to TRBD2 (6 bases). The CDR3 has 15 amino acids. CDR1 MNHEY and CDR2 SVGEGT come from the germline V gene. V lost 0 bases and J 7 bases, leaving 13 bases between the germline ends. The DNA for the CDR3 is TGTGCCAGCAGTTACTCTGCGGGGCCCTTTAATGAGCAGTTCTTC. Protein: CASSYSAGPFNEQFF.

The chain has TRBV18 and TRBJ1-1; possible D gene TRBD1, 6 bases. Germline V CDR1 and CDR2: KGHSH, LQKENI. V was pared by 6 bases and J by 4 bases, with 15 bases between. The CDR3 is made up of 14 amino acids. The CDR3 loop is CASSYRAGGTEAFF. The CDR3, as DNA: TGTGCCAGCTCGTACAGGGCAGGAGGCACTGAAGCTTTCTTT.

The chain uses TRBV28 and TRBJ2-3; tentative D call: TRBD1 (6 bases). Germline V lookup: CDR1 MDHEN, CDR2 SYDVKM. The V end was cut by 6 bases, the J end by 0 bases, with 16 bases between. The CDR3 spans 16 residues. CDR3 amino acids: CASRPRDTASTDTQYF. The CDR3 region has the DNA TGTGCCAGCAGACCGAGGGACACCGCTAGCACAGATACGCAGTATTTT.

This clone is a singleton in its sample. The chain links TRBV9 to TRBJ2-7, with D possibly TRBD1 on 5 matching bases. The ends were cut back, 0 bases at V and 1 base at J, with 8 bases in the middle. This CDR3 has 14 residues. Looked up from germline, CDR1 is SGDLS and CDR2 is YYNGEE. CDR3 coding DNA: TGTGCCAGCAGCGTAGGTGGACAATCCTACGAGCAGTACTTC. It codes for CASSVGGQSYEQYF.

The rearrangement links TRBV12-3 or TRBV12-4 to TRBJ1-1; TRBD1 agrees at 7 bases. Trimming removed 5 bases from V and 1 base from J; junction bases left unmatched: 1. The length of the CDR3 is 13 residues. CDR3 sequence reads: CASSGDRNTEAFF. The CDR3 DNA sequence: TGTGCCAGCAGTGGGGACAGGAACACTGAAGCTTTCTTT.

This clone appeared a single time. The J gene is TRBJ2-7, the V gene TRBV2; D is possibly TRBD2 (7 bases). CDR3 length equals 17 residues. Between the trimmed V and J ends, which lost 4 bases and 3 bases, there was a span of 22 bases. CDR1 SNHLY and CDR2 FYNNEI come from the germline V gene. CDR3 loop: CASSVGGGGQGLYEQYF. The DNA of the CDR3 is TGTGCCAGCAGTGTTGGTGGGGGGGGCCAGGGTCTCTACGAGCAGTACTTC.

This clone was counted only a few times. The chain is built from TRBV2 and TRBJ1-1, with 7 positions matching TRBD1. Germline V gives CDR1 SNHLY, CDR2 FYNNEI. The CDR3 is 18 residues long. The V and J ends lost 6 bases and 1 base, in that order; junction bases with no gene match: 17. The CDR3 DNA reads TGTGCCAGCAGCGCGACAATGAGAAGTGGACAGGCGAACACTGAAGCTTTCTTT. This encodes CASSATMRSGQANTEAFF.

The chain joins TRBV10-3 to TRBJ1-2, with 9 bases aligning to TRBD1. CDR3 length: 16 amino acids. Per the germline V gene, CDR1 is ENHRY and CDR2 is SYGVKD. The ends lost 0 bases at V and 2 bases at J; junction bases unmatched: 4. The CDR3 DNA sequence: TGTGCCATCAGTGAGTCTGTCACAGGGGGCAACTATGGCTACACCTTC. It encodes CAISESVTGGNYGYTF.

DNA of the CDR3: TGTGCCAGCAGCCCCCCGGGACTAGCGGTAGGGGAGCTGTTTTTT. Encoded protein: CASSPPGLAVGELFF. This chain links TRBV2 with TRBJ2-2; the match to TRBD2 covers 11 bases. Germline-derived CDR1 and CDR2 are SNHLY and FYNNEI. The CDR3 has 15 amino acids. With 6 bases clipped from V and 8 bases from J, the junction kept 8 bases outside the gene matches.

A single count supports this clone. The V gene is TRBV2, the J gene TRBJ1-1; maybe TRBD1 (6 bases). From germline, CDR1 is SNHLY and CDR2 FYNNEI. The CDR3 contains 13 residues. V lost 6 bases and J 1 base, leaving 9 bases between the germline ends. The DNA for the CDR3 is TGTGCCAGCAGGGAACAGGGGAACACTGAAGCTTTCTTT. Translating it yields CASREQGNTEAFF.

The chain combines TRBV27 with TRBJ1-1; weak D call: TRBD1 (6 bases). Germline-derived CDR1 and CDR2 are MNHEY and SMNVEV (reference sequence). The V end was cut by 2 bases, the J end by 3 bases, with 10 bases between. The CDR3 extends over 14 amino acids. For the CDR3, the DNA is TGTGCCAGCAGTTTAAGGCAGGGGTACACTGAAGCTTTCTTT. Amino acid sequence: CASSLRQGYTEAFF.

The CDR3 DNA is TGCGCCAGCAGCCAAGAAGGAGCAGGGTTCAAGTATGGCTACACCTTC. This codes for CASSQEGAGFKYGYTF. The chain employs TRBV4-1 and TRBJ1-2, with D possibly matching TRBD1 (5 bases). In germline, CDR1 is MGHRA, CDR2 YSYEKL. The CDR3 covers 16 residues. V lost 0 bases and J 5 bases, leaving 16 bases between the germline ends.

The chain is built from TRBV12-3 or TRBV12-4 and TRBJ1-2; D perhaps matches TRBD1 (5 bases). This CDR3 has 13 residues. Trimming removed 2 bases from V and 6 bases from J, with 10 bases in between. CDR3 in DNA: TGTGCCAGCAGTTTATCAGGGAAGGATGGCTACACCTTC. Encoded protein: CASSLSGKDGYTF.

The chain links TRBV5-1 to TRBJ1-6; TRBD1 matches 9 bases. Germline V gene lookup returns CDR1 SGHRS and CDR2 YFSETQ. With 7 bases clipped from V and 6 bases from J, the junction kept 8 bases outside the gene matches. This CDR3 is 15 amino acids long. As DNA, the CDR3 is TGCGCCAGCCGACAGGGGGTGATATCTAATTCACCCCTCCACTTT. Its translation is CASRQGVISNSPLHF.

This clone came up a few times. The rearrangement uses TRBV10-3 and TRBJ2-7; TRBD2 matches 14 bases. V lost 5 bases to trimming and J lost 6 bases; unmatched junction nucleotides: 9. Germline CDR1 ENHRY, CDR2 SYGVKD. CDR3 length: 16 amino acids. The CDR3 sequence is CAISFGLAGGQSEQYF. DNA of the CDR3: TGTGCCATCAGTTTTGGACTAGCGGGGGGCCAGAGCGAGCAGTACTTC.